This T cell receptor beta chain is from a study of T cells after posttransplantation cyclophosphamide. A marrow graft followed busulfan-fludarabine conditioning, with cyclophosphamide on days +3 and +4. Trimming cost V 6 bases and J 11 bases, with 12 bases left between them. There are 11 residues in the CDR3. This clone has a handful of counts. Measured with immunoSEQ multiplex PCR; TCRdb has only the in-frame clones, and not every one. This sample has about 7,700 clones and no singletons, with around 25% in the ten largest. This clonotype originated in a female patient between 55 and 75 years old who received an allogeneic stem cell transplant from an unrelated donor, was CMV-positive, and had acute GVHD only. Some T cells may possibly be graft donor cells. The input for sequencing was PBMCs, taken approximately 3 months after allogeneic stem cell transplant with posttransplant cyclophosphamide. The chain employs TRBV12-3 or TRBV12-4 and TRBJ2-3; D gene ambiguous. CDR3 in amino acids: CASSLGTRQYF. CDR3 nucleotides: TGTGCCAGCAGCCTCGGTACCCGGCAGTATTTT.